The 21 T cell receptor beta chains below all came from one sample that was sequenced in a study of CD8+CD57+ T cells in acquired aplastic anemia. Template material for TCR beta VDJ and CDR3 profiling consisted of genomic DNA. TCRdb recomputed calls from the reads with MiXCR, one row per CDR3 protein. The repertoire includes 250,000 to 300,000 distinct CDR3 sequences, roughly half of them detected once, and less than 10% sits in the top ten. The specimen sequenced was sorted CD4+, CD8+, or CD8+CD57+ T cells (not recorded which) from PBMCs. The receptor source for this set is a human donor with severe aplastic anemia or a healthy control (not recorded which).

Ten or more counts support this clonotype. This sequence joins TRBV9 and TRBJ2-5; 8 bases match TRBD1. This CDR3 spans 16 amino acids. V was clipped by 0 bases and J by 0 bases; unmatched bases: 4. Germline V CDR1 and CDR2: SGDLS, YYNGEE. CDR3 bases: TGTGCCAGCAGCGTAGAAACAGGGGGGTACCAAGAGACCCAGTACTTC. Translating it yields CASSVETGGYQETQYF.

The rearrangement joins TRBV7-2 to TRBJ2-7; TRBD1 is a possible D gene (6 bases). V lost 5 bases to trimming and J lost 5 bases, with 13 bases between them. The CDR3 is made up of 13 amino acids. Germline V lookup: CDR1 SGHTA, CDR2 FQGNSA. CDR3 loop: CASSQEDRNEQYF. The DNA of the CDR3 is TGTGCCAGCAGCCAAGAAGACAGGAACGAGCAGTACTTC. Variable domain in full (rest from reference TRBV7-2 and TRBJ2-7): GAGVSQSPSNKVTEKGKDVELRCDPISGHTALYWYRQSLGQGLEFLIYFQGNSAPDKSGLPSDRFSAERTGGSVSTLTIQRTQQEDSAVYLCASSQEDRNEQYFGPGTRLTVT.

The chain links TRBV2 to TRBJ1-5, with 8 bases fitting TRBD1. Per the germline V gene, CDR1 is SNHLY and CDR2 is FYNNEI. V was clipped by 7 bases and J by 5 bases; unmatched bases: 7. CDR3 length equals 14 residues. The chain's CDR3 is CASTRTGIDQPQHF. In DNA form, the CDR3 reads TGTGCCAGCACCCGGACAGGGATCGATCAGCCCCAGCATTTT.

The CDR3 here is CAISESTPRGYNSPLHF. The DNA of the CDR3 is TGTGCCATCAGTGAGTCGACCCCACGTGGCTATAATTCACCCCTCCACTTT. The genes are TRBV10-3 and TRBJ1-6, with D unclear. The CDR3 totals 17 residues. The germline V and J ends were trimmed by 0 bases and 3 bases, with 12 bases remaining between them. Germline assignment: CDR1 ENHRY and CDR2 SYGVKD.

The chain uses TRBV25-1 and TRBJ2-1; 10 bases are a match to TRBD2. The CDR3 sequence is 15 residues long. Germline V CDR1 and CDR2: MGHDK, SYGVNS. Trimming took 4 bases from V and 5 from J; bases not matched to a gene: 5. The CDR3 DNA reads TGTGCCAGCAGTGCTCTAGCGGGGGTCCACAATGAGCAGTTCTTC. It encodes CASSALAGVHNEQFF.

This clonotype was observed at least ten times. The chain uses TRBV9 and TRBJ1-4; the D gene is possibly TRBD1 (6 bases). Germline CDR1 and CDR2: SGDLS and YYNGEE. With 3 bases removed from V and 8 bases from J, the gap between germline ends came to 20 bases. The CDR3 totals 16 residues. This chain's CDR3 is CASSAAPSGRGEKLFF. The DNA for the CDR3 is TGTGCCAGCAGCGCGGCCCCGTCAGGCAGGGGCGAAAAACTGTTTTTT.

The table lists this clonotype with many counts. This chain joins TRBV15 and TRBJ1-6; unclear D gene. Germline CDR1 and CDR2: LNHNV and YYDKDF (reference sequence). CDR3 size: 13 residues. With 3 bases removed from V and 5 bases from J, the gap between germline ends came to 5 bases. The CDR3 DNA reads TGTGCCACCAGCAGGGGAAATAATTCACCCCTCCACTTT. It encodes CATSRGNNSPLHF.

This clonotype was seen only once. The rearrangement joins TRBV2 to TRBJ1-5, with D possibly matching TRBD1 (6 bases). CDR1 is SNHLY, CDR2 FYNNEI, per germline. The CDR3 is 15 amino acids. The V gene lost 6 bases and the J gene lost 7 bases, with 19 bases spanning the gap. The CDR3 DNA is TGTGCCAGCAGCGCATACAGGGAAGAGCTCCAGCCCCAGCATTTT. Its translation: CASSAYREELQPQHF.

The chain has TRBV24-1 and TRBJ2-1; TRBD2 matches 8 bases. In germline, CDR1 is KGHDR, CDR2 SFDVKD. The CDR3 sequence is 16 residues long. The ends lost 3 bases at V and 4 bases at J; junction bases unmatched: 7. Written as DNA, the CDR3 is TGTGCCACCAGTGATCCAGGGACTAGTGCGTACAATGAGCAGTTCTTC. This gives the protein CATSDPGTSAYNEQFF.

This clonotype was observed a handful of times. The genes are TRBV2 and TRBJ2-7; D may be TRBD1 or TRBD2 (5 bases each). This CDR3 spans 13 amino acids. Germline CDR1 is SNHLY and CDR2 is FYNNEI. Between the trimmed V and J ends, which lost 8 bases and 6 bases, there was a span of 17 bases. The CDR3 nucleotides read TGTGCCAGCGCTTGGGACCCTCTTCGCGAGCAGTACTTC. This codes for CASAWDPLREQYF.

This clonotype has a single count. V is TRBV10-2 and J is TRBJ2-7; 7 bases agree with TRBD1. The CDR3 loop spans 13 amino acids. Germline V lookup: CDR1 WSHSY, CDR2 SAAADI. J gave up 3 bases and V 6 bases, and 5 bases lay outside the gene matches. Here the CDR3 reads CASRAGTVYEQYF. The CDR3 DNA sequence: TGCGCCAGCAGAGCCGGGACAGTCTACGAGCAGTACTTC.

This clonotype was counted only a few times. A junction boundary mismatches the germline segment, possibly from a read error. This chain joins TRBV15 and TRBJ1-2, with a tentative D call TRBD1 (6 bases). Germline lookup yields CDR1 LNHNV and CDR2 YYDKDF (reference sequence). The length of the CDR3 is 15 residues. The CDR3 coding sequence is TGTGCCACCAGCAGAAAAAGTTGGACAGACATGGTATTACTGTTC. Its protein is CATSRKSWTDMVLLF.

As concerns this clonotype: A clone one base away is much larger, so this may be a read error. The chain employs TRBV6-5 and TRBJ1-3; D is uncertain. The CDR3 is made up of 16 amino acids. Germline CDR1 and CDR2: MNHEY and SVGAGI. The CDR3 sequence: CASSPGRRISGNTTYF. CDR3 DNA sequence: TGTGCCAGCAGTCCTGGACGGCGAATCTCTGGAAACACCACATATTTT.

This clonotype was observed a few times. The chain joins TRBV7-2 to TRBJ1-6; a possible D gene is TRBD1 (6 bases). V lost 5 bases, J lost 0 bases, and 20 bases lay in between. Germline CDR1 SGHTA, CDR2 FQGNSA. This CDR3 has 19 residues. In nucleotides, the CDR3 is TGTGCCAGCAGCAACTCACGGGGAGGAGGGGGCTCCTATAATTCACCCCTCCACTTT. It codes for CASSNSRGGGGSYNSPLHF. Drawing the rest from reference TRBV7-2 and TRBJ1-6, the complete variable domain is GAGVSQSPSNKVTEKGKDVELRCDPISGHTALYWYRQSLGQGLEFLIYFQGNSAPDKSGLPSDRFSAERTGGSVSTLTIQRTQQEDSAVYLCASSNSRGGGGSYNSPLHFGNGTRLTVT.

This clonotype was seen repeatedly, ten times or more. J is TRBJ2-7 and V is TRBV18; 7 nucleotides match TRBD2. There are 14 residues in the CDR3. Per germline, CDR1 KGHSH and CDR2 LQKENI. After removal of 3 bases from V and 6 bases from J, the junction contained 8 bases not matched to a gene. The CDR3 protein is CASSPRGEMGEQYF. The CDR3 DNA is TGTGCCAGCTCACCCCGGGGGGAAATGGGCGAGCAGTACTTC. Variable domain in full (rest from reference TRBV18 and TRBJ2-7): NAGVMQNPRHLVRRRGQEARLRCSPMKGHSHVYWYRQLPEEGLKFMVYLQKENIIDESGMPKERFSAEFPKEGPSILRIQQVVRGDSAAYFCASSPRGEMGEQYFGPGTRLTVT.

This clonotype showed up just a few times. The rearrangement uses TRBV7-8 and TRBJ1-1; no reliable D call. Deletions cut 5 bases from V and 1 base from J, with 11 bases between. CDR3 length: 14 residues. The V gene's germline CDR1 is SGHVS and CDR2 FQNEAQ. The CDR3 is CASSPTTGNTEAFF. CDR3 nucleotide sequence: TGTGCCAGCAGCCCAACGACGGGGAACACTGAAGCTTTCTTT. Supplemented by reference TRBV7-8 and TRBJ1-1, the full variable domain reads GAGVSQSPRYKVAKRGQDVALRCDPISGHVSLFWYQQALGQGPEFLTYFQNEAQLDKSGLPSDRFFAERPEGSVSTLKIQRTQQEDSAVYLCASSPTTGNTEAFFGQGTRLTVV.

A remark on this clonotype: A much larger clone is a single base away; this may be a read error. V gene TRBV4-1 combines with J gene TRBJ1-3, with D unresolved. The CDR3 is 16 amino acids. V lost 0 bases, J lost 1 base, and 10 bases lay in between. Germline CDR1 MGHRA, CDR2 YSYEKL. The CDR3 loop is CASSQEETASGNTIYF. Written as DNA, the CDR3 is TGCGCCAGCAGCCAAGAGGAGACGGCTTCTGGAAACACCATATATTTT.

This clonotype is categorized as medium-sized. The CDR3 is CASSLAGNYGYTF. Here the CDR3 DNA reads TGTGCCAGCAGCTTGGCTGGGAACTATGGCTACACCTTC. The chain uses TRBV5-6 and TRBJ1-2; D remains ambiguous. The CDR3 runs 13 residues. The germline V and J ends were trimmed by 0 bases and 2 bases, with 5 bases remaining between them. Germline CDR1 reads SGHDT; CDR2 reads YYEEEE.

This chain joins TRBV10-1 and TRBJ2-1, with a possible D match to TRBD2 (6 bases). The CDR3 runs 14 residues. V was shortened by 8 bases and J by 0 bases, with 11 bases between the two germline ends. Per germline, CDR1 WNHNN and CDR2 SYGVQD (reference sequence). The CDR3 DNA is TGCGCCAGCGGACGGGGGAGCTCCTACAATGAGCAGTTCTTC. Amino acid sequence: CASGRGSSYNEQFF.

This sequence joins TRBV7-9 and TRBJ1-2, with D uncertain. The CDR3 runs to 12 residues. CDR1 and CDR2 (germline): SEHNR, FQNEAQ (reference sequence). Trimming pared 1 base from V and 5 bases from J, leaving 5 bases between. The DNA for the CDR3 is TGTGCCAGCAGCTTAGACCTATATGGCTACACCTTC. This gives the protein CASSLDLYGYTF.

CDR3 loop: CAISERDRTSPLHF. DNA for the CDR3: TGTGCCATCAGTGAGCGGGACAGAACCTCACCCCTCCACTTT. V gene TRBV10-3 combines with J gene TRBJ1-6; 7 bases are shared with TRBD1. Germline CDR1 ENHRY, CDR2 SYGVKD. This CDR3 spans 14 amino acids. The J segment lost 10 bases and the V segment lost 2 bases, leaving 5 bases of the junction unmatched.